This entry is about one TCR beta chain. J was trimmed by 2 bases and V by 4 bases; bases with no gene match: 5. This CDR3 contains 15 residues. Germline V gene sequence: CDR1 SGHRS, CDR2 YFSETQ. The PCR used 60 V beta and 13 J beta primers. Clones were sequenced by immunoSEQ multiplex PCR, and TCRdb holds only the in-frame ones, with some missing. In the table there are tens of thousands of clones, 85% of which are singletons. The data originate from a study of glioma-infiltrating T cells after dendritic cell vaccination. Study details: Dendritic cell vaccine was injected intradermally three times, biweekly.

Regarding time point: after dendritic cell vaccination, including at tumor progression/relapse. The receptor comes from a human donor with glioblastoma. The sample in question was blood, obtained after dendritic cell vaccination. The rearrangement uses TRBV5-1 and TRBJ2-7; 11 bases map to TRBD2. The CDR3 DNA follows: TGCGCCAGCAGCCGTAGCGGGGGGGCAACCTACGAGCAGTACTTC. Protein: CASSRSGGATYEQYF.